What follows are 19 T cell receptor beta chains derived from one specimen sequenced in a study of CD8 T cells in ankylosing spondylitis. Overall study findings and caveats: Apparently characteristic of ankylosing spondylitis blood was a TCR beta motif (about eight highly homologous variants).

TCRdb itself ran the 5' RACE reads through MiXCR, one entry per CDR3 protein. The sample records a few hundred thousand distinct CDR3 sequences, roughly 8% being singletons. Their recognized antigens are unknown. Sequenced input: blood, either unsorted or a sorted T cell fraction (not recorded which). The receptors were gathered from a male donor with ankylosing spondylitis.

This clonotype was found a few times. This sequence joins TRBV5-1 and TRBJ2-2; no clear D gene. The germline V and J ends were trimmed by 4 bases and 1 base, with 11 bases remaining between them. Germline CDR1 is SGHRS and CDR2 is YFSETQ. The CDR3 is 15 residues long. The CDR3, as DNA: TGCGCCAGCAGCCCCCGACTGCTGAACACCGGGGAGCTGTTTTTT. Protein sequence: CASSPRLLNTGELFF.

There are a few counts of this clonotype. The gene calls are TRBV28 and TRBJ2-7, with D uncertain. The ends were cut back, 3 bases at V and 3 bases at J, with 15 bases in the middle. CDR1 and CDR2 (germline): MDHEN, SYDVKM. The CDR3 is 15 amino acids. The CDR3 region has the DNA TGTGCCAGCAGTTTCCGTTCTGGGTGGCTCTACGAGCAGTACTTC. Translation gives CASSFRSGWLYEQYF.

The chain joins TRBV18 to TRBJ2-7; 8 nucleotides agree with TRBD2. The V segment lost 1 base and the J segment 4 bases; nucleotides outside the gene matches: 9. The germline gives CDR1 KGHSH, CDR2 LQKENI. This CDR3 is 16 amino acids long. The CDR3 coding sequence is TGTGCCAGCTCACCACTAGCGGGACTCAAACCTTACGAGCAGTACTTC. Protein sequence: CASSPLAGLKPYEQYF.

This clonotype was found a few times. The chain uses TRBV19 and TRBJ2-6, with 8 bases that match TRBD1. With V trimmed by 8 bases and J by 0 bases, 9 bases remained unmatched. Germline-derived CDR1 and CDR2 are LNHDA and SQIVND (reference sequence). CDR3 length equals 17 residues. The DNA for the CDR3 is TGTGCCAGTGGGACAGGTCTCACTTCCTCTGGGGCCAACGTCCTGACTTTC. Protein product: CASGTGLTSSGANVLTF.

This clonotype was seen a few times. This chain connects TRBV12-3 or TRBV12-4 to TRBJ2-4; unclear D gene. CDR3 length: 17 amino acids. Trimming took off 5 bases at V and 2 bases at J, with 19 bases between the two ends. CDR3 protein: CASSRGLWAHTKNIQYF. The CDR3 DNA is TGTGCCAGCAGTCGAGGTCTCTGGGCCCACACCAAAAACATTCAGTACTTC.

CDR3 DNA sequence: TGTGCCAGCAGCTCCCTGAACTACGCCGGGGAGCTGTTTTTT. It is translated as CASSSLNYAGELFF. The V call is TRBV7-3, the J call TRBJ2-2; D is undetermined. Trimming shortened V by 4 bases and J by 6 bases, and 12 bases separated the two germline ends. The CDR3 has 14 residues. Germline lookup yields CDR1 SGHTA and CDR2 FQGTGA. The variable domain in full, completed from reference TRBV7-3 and TRBJ2-2, reads GAGVSQTPSNKVTEKGKYVELRCDPISGHTALYWYRQSLGQGPEFLIYFQGTGAADDSGLPNDRFFAVRPEGSVSTLKIQRTERGDSAVYLCASSSLNYAGELFFGEGSRLTVL.

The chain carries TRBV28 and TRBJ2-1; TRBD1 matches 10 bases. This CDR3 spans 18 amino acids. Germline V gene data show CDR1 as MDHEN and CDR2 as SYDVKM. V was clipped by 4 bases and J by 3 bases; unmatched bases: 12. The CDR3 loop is CASSYPMGDRGYYNEQFF. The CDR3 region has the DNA TGTGCCAGCAGTTACCCAATGGGGGACAGGGGATACTACAATGAGCAGTTCTTC. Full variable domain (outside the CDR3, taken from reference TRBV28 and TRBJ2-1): DVKVTQSSRYLVKRTGEKVFLECVQDMDHENMFWYRQDPGLGLRLIYFSYDVKMKEKGDIPEGYSVSREKKERFSLILESASTNQTSMYLCASSYPMGDRGYYNEQFFGPGTRLTVL.

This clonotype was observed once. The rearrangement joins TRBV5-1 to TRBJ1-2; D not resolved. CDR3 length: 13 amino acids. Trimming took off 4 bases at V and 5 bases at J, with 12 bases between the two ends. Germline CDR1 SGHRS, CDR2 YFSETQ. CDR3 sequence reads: CASSHGSSYGYTF. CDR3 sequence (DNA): TGCGCCAGCAGCCACGGGTCCTCTTATGGCTACACCTTC.

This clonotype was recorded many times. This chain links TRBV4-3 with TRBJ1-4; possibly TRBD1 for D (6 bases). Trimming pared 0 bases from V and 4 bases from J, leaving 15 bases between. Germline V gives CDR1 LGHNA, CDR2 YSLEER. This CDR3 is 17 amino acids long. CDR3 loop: CASSQEGRTEVNEKLFF. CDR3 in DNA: TGCGCCAGCAGCCAAGAGGGGAGGACAGAAGTTAATGAAAAACTGTTTTTT.

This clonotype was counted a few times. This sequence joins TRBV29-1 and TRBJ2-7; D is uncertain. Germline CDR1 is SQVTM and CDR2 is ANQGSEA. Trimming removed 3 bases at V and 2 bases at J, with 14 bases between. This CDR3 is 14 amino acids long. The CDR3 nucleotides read TGCAGCGTTGACTGCCTGGATTTTGCCTACGAGCAGTACTTC. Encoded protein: CSVDCLDFAYEQYF.

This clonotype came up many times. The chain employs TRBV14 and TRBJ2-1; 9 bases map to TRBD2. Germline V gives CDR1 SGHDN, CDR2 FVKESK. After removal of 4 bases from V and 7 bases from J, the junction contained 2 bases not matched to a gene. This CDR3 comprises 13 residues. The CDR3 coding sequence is TGTGCCAGCAGCCGGCTAGCGGGAAATGAGCAGTTCTTC. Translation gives CASSRLAGNEQFF.

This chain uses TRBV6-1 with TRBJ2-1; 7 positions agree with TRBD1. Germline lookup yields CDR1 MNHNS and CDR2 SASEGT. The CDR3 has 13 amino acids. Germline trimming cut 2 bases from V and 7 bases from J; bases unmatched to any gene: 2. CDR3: CASSENRGNEQFF. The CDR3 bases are TGTGCCAGCAGTGAAAACAGGGGTAATGAGCAGTTCTTC.

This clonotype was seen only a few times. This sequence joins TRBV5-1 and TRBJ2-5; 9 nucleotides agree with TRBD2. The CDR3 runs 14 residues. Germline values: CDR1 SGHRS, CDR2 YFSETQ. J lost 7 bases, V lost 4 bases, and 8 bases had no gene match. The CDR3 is CASSAAGGDGTQYF. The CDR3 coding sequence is TGCGCCAGCAGCGCAGCGGGAGGAGATGGGACCCAGTACTTC.

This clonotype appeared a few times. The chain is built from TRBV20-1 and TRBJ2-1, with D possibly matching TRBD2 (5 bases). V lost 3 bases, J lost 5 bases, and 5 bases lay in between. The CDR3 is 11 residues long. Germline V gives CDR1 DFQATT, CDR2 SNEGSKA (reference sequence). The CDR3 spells CSARRDNEQFF. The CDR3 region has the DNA TGCAGTGCTAGGAGGGACAATGAGCAGTTCTTC.

The CDR3 DNA reads as TGTGCCAGCAGCTTACAGGGGCAGGACGAGCAGTACTTC. It translates to CASSLQGQDEQYF. This chain uses TRBV7-2 with TRBJ2-7; maybe TRBD1 (6 bases). This CDR3 has 13 amino acids. Germline V gene data show CDR1 as SGHTA and CDR2 as FQGNSA. The V gene lost 2 bases and the J gene lost 5 bases, with 10 bases spanning the gap.

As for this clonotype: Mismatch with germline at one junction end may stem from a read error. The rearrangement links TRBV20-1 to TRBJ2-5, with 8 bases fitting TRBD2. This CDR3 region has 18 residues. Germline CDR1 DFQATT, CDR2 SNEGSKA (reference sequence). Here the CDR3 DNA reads TGCTGTGCTGAGGGAGGGTCACTAGCGGTCCCGTACCAAGAGACCCAGTACTTC. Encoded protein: CCAEGGSLAVPYQETQYF.

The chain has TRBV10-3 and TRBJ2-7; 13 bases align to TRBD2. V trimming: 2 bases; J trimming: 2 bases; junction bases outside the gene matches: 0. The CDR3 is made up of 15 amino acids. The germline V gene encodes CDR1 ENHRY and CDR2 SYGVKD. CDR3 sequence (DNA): TGTGCCATCAGTGAGGGACTAGCGGGAGCCTACGAGCAGTACTTC. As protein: CAISEGLAGAYEQYF.

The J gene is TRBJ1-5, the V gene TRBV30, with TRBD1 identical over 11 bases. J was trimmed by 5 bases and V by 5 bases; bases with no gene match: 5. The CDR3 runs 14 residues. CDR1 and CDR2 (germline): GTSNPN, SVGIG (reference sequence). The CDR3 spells CAWAGTGGHQPQHF. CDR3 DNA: TGTGCCTGGGCTGGGACAGGGGGTCATCAGCCCCAGCATTTT.

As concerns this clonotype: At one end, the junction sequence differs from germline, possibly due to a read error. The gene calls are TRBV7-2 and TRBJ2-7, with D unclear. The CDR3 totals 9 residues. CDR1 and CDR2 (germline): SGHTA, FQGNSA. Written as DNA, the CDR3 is TGTGCCAGCAGCTCCCCGTGGAACTTC. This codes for CASSSPWNF.